The clone carrying this TCR beta chain appeared many times. The antigen remains unidentified. These data originate in a study of T cells after yellow fever vaccination. General study points: One caveat is that FACS-sorted repertoires could contain abundant clonotypes contaminating from the bulk population. Researchers report a weaker secondary response that nonetheless peaked faster, day 5 versus 15.

The CDR3 loop spans 13 amino acids. V was pared by 7 bases and J by 4 bases, with 11 bases between. Germline CDR1 reads SNHLY; CDR2 reads FYNNEI. TCRdb re-called the 5' RACE reads through MiXCR, storing one row per CDR3 protein. The table records a few hundred thousand distinct CDR3 sequences, roughly 9% of them present only once. This material consisted of CD4+ T cells sorted from PBMCs, taken 5 days after the yellow fever booster vaccination. This TCR derives from a man in his late teens or twenties who received the YFV17D yellow fever vaccine. This chain uses TRBV2 with TRBJ1-5, with D possibly matching TRBD1 (5 bases). Here the CDR3 reads CASNREGNQPQHF. CDR3 nucleotides: TGTGCCAGCAATCGAGAGGGGAATCAGCCCCAGCATTTT. Using reference TRBV2 and TRBJ1-5 for the parts outside the CDR3, the full variable domain is EPEVTQTPSHQVTQMGQEVILRCVPISNHLYFYWYRQILGQKVEFLVSFYNNEISEKSEIFDDQFSVERPDGSNFTLKIRSTKLEDSAMYFCASNREGNQPQHFGDGTRLSIL.